The 4 T cell receptor beta chains below were found in one sample sequenced in a study of blood T cell repertoires in COVID-19. Clones were read by immunoSEQ multiplex PCR, and TCRdb kept only the in-frame ones, dropping some. The sample has 120,000 to 150,000 clones, 85% to 90% seen once; the top ten hold under 6.5%. The source material was peripheral blood. All receptors come from a human donor in a cohort sampled during active COVID-19.

The V call is TRBV6-5, the J call TRBJ2-7, with D possibly TRBD1 on 5 matching bases. The CDR3 contains 14 residues. The germline gives CDR1 MNHEY, CDR2 SVGAGI. Trimming took 7 bases from V and 2 from J, leaving 15 bases between them. The chain's CDR3 is CASTILVGPYEQYF. CDR3 nucleotides: TGTGCCAGCACTATACTCGTGGGGCCCTACGAGCAGTACTTC.

The chain employs TRBV28 and TRBJ1-1; D remains unclear. V shed 7 bases and J shed 2 bases, with 8 bases lying between them. This CDR3 contains 12 residues. CDR1 and CDR2 (germline): MDHEN, SYDVKM. CDR3 sequence (DNA): TGTGCCAGCATCCGTGGCAACACTGAAGCTTTCTTT. Protein sequence: CASIRGNTEAFF.

The rearrangement uses TRBV7-9 and TRBJ2-7; no reliable D call. V lost 5 bases to trimming and J lost 5 bases, with 7 bases between them. The germline V gene has CDR1 SEHNR and CDR2 FQNEAQ (reference sequence). The CDR3 is 11 residues long. For the CDR3, the DNA is TGTGCCAGCAGCCTTTTCCACGAGCAGTACTTC. Translating gives CASSLFHEQYF.

In this sample, this clone turned up once. V usage is TRBV4-1 and J usage is TRBJ1-1; D gene unclear. This CDR3 has 13 residues. V lost 3 bases and J 0 bases, leaving 5 bases between the germline ends. Germline CDR1 and CDR2: MGHRA and YSYEKL. The CDR3 loop is CASSHPLNTEAFF. The DNA for the CDR3 is TGCGCCAGCAGCCATCCTCTGAACACTGAAGCTTTCTTT.